This T cell receptor (beta chain) stems from a study of T cell changes during pregnancy in multiple sclerosis. TCRdb keeps only in-frame clones here, not all; method: immunoSEQ multiplex PCR. The sample has about 27,000 clones; about nine tenths are singletons. The CDR3 loop spans 14 amino acids. Trimming removed 1 base at V and 7 bases at J, with 13 bases between. Germline V gives CDR1 SGHAT, CDR2 FQNNGV. The sequence was collected from a female donor with multiple sclerosis, enrolled in a pregnancy study. The specimen was CD8+ T cells from peripheral blood mononuclear cells, collected in the second trimester of pregnancy. This chain joins TRBV11-2 and TRBJ1-2, with a possible D match to TRBD1 (5 bases). CDR3 nucleotide sequence: TGTGCCAGCAGCTTAGTAGGGGCAGCCGGTGGCTACACCTTC. Translated, it gives CASSLVGAAGGYTF. The full variable domain, completed using reference TRBV11-2 and TRBJ1-2, is EAGVAQSPRYKIIEKRQSVAFWCNPISGHATLYWYQQILGQGPKLLIQFQNNGVVDDSQLPKDRFSAERLKGVDSTLKIQPAKLEDSAVYLCASSLVGAAGGYTFGSGTRLTVV.